This T cell receptor beta chain came from a study of cytomegalovirus exposure and HLA in healthy donors. PCR employed 60 Vbeta and 13 Jbeta primers. Method: immunoSEQ multiplex PCR; TCRdb's copy keeps in-frame clones and lacks some. The sample has over 100,000 clones, roughly 72% seen once. This clone was detected a few times. Its specificity is not known. Its ends do not fully match the called genes, so a read error is possible. Study-wide results and caveats: TCR beta chains numbering some 160 were designated cytomegalovirus-associated. As a later analysis revealed, most CMV-associated TCR beta chains appeared HLA-restricted. In a later analysis, TCR association rates varied by HLA locus: DRB1 most, HLA-C fewest. A later analysis, which compared TCR beta chains of equal frequency, found the HLA-associated ones more clonally expanded.

Germline V gene lookup returns CDR1 SEHNR and CDR2 FQNEAQ (reference sequence). The CDR3 loop spans 15 amino acids. This chain links TRBV7-9 with TRBJ1-4; no reliable D call. The receptor was derived from a male donor in good health and CMV-seronegative. Sequenced material: PBMCs. The CDR3 DNA reads as TGTTCCAGCAGCGGCTGGACTCCAACTAATGAAAAACTGTTTTTT. Its translation: CSSSGWTPTNEKLFF.